Reported below is one T cell receptor beta chain. These data originate in a study of blood T cell repertoires in COVID-19. Study-level information: Collection of acute and convalescent COVID-19 samples took place in the United States, Italy and Spain. Nucleic acid was either cDNA or gDNA, and it came from T cells, B-cell-depleted T cells, or PBMCs.

Participants, about 18 to 89 years old, spanned around 26 US areas. Trimming took 8 bases from V and 8 from J; bases not matched to a gene: 3. The length of the CDR3 is 12 residues. Germline CDR1 is SNHLY and CDR2 is FYNNEI. As originally analysed: Scientists estimated how many nucleated cells there were by amplifying reference gene primers. Assay: immunoSEQ multiplex PCR; the TCRdb copy retains only in-frame clones and omits some. V and J calls and clone size come straight from that table; D and trimming were deduced from the DNA. The sample lists about 140,000 clones, 84% occurring once. Source material: PBMCs or T cells enriched from blood (not recorded which). This chain joins TRBV2 and TRBJ1-4; 9 bases are a match to TRBD1. This sequence was found in a middle-aged man with acute COVID-19. CDR3 region: CASGTGNEKLFF. As DNA, the CDR3 is TGTGCCAGCGGGACAGGGAACGAAAAACTGTTTTTT.